The 9 T cell receptor beta chains presented below share a single source sample, sequenced in a study of OX40 agonist ivuxolimab in advanced cancers. Method: immunoSEQ multiplex PCR; TCRdb's copy keeps in-frame clones and lacks some. The sample consists of tens of thousands of clones, approximately 84% of them appearing once. The sequences come from CD4+ or CD8+ T cells sorted from blood, collected in a trial of the OX40 agonist ivuxolimab. These TCRs come from an adult with an advanced solid tumor such as melanoma, head and neck, liver or kidney cancer.

The chain uses TRBV19 and TRBJ1-2; D not certain. V lost 3 bases to trimming and J lost 0 bases, with 8 bases between them. CDR3 length: 14 amino acids. Germline loops: CDR1 LNHDA, CDR2 SQIVND (reference sequence). The CDR3 DNA is TGTGCCAGTAGTATGGTCAGAACTAACTATGGCTACACCTTC. This sequence encodes CASSMVRTNYGYTF. The full variable domain, its missing parts supplied by reference TRBV19 and TRBJ1-2, is DGGITQSPKYLFRKEGQNVTLSCEQNLNHDAMYWYRQDPGQGLRLIYYSQIVNDFQKGDIAEGYSVSREKKESFPLTVTSAQKNPTAFYLCASSMVRTNYGYTFGSGTRLTVV.

The chain links TRBV9 to TRBJ1-2, with 7 bases fitting TRBD1. V trimming: 0 bases; J trimming: 7 bases; junction bases outside the gene matches: 6. Germline V gene data show CDR1 as SGDLS and CDR2 as YYNGEE. This CDR3 has 14 residues. CDR3 residues: CASSVVQGGPGYTF. CDR3 nucleotides: TGTGCCAGCAGCGTAGTTCAGGGGGGCCCTGGCTACACCTTC. The entire variable domain, with the rest obtained from reference TRBV9 and TRBJ1-2, is as follows: DSGVTQTPKHLITATGQRVTLRCSPRSGDLSVYWYQQSLDQGLQFLIQYYNGEERAKGNILERFSAQQFPDLHSELNLSSLELGDSALYFCASSVVQGGPGYTFGSGTRLTVV.

The V and J genes are TRBV5-1 and TRBJ1-2; 8 bases fit TRBD1. The germline V gene has CDR1 SGHRS and CDR2 YFSETQ. The CDR3 extends over 15 amino acids. V shed 0 bases, J shed 6 bases, and the junction held 7 bases outside the gene matches. CDR3 residues: CASSLEATGENGYTF. The CDR3 DNA reads TGCGCCAGCAGCTTGGAGGCGACAGGGGAGAATGGCTACACCTTC.

The rearrangement joins TRBV6-5 to TRBJ1-5; TRBD1 is a possible D gene (6 bases). Trimming took 5 bases from V and 7 from J, leaving 12 bases between them. CDR1 is MNHEY, CDR2 SVGAGI, per germline. This CDR3 has 13 residues. CDR3 nucleotide sequence: TGTGCCAGCAGTAACGCAGGGGTCCAGCCCCAGCATTTT. Translating gives CASSNAGVQPQHF.

The rearrangement links TRBV9 to TRBJ2-5, with a possible D match to TRBD2 (5 bases). CDR1 is SGDLS, CDR2 YYNGEE, per germline. This CDR3 has 15 residues. Trimming left V 1 base short and J 5 bases short, with 15 bases between. CDR3 in DNA: TGTGCCAGCAGCGTAACTAGTGGGAATAAGGAGACCCAGTACTTC. Translation gives CASSVTSGNKETQYF.

The chain has TRBV18 and TRBJ1-1; 8 nucleotides line up with TRBD1. Germline values: CDR1 KGHSH, CDR2 LQKENI. This CDR3 comprises 14 residues. V trimming: 4 bases; J trimming: 6 bases; junction bases outside the gene matches: 7. CDR3 coding DNA: TGTGCCAGCTCACGGGACAGGCGAGGGGCTGAAGCTTTCTTT. Translated, it gives CASSRDRRGAEAFF. The full variable domain, with the rest looked up from reference TRBV18 and TRBJ1-1, is NAGVMQNPRHLVRRRGQEARLRCSPMKGHSHVYWYRQLPEEGLKFMVYLQKENIIDESGMPKERFSAEFPKEGPSILRIQQVVRGDSAAYFCASSRDRRGAEAFFGQGTRLTVV.

This chain uses TRBV5-1 with TRBJ2-5, with 10 nucleotides matching TRBD2. The CDR3 loop spans 16 amino acids. The germline CDR1 and CDR2 sequences are SGHRS and YFSETQ. J lost 5 bases, V lost 0 bases, and 7 bases had no gene match. CDR3 coding DNA: TGCGCCAGCAGCTTGGAGGTAGCGGGGGGTGGTGAGACCCAGTACTTC. Protein sequence: CASSLEVAGGGETQYF.

The V gene is TRBV6-5, the J gene TRBJ2-5, with TRBD2 identical over 11 bases. Germline-derived CDR1 and CDR2 are MNHEY and SVGAGI. V dropped 7 bases and J dropped 7; count of bases not matched to a gene: 8. This CDR3 is 14 amino acids long. This chain's CDR3 is CASTSSGGLGTQYF. CDR3 DNA sequence: TGTGCCAGCACCTCTAGCGGGGGGCTAGGGACCCAGTACTTC.

V and J are TRBV29-1 and TRBJ1-5; tentative D call: TRBD1 (6 bases). Germline CDR1 SQVTM, CDR2 ANQGSEA. V lost 5 bases, J lost 3 bases, and 8 bases lay in between. The CDR3 is 12 residues long. CDR3 loop: CSVSGANQPQHF. CDR3 DNA: TGCAGCGTTTCAGGGGCCAATCAGCCCCAGCATTTT.